This T cell receptor beta chain was retrieved from a study of beta chain features in type 1 diabetes. The study's findings and limits: High TCR expression in some cells could lead to their over-representation in cDNA sequencing.

Remarks on this clone: The antigen is undetermined.

The authors reverse transcribed all of the isolated RNA, so sequencing captured expressed TCRB transcripts. TCRdb keeps only in-frame clones here, not all; method: immunoSEQ multiplex PCR. The sample has around 330,000 clones; about 10% are singletons. Sequences were obtained from naive CD4+ T cells from blood. The receptor was isolated from a woman aged 25 to 39 in good health.

The CDR3 loop reads CASSLRGTGEETQYF. The CDR3 DNA reads TGTGCCAGCAGCTTAAGAGGGACAGGGGAAGAGACCCAGTACTTC. V is TRBV7-3 and J is TRBJ2-5; the match to TRBD1 covers 10 bases. The trim removed 1 base at V and 3 bases at J, leaving 2 bases unmatched. This CDR3 has 15 residues. Germline CDR1 and CDR2: SGHTA and FQGTGA.